The rows below give T cell receptor beta chains drawn from one sample of a study of Graves' ophthalmopathy and Graves' hyperthyroidism. TCRdb fed the multiplex PCR reads into MiXCR, producing one record per CDR3 protein. The sample yields approximately 1.2 million distinct CDR3 sequences, about two fifths seen once. Sequencing was carried out using peripheral blood or thyroid tissue (not recorded which). The receptors derive from an adult man with Graves' hyperthyroidism. The CDR3 runs from the conserved cysteine through the conserved F or W. The order of the fields is CDR3 length, V gene, clone size, J gene, D gene, CDR3 protein, CDR3 DNA. A D gene is named only where the DNA matches it firmly. A row's size may be missing; if present it is once, few, many or a size class.

>17|TRBV6-2/TRBV6-3|NA|TRBJ2-7|TRBD2
CASSYPAVTSGGYEQYF
TGTGCCAGCAGTTACCCGGCAGTAACTAGCGGGGGATACGAGCAGTACTTC
>10|TRBV29-1|few|TRBJ1-2|NA
CSVRPGGYTF
TGCAGCGTCCGCCCGGGGGGCTACACCTTC
>15|TRBV5-5|few|TRBJ1-1|NA
CASSLSRDLLTEAFF
TGTGCCAGCAGCTTGAGCCGGGACCTTCTCACTGAAGCTTTCTTT
>11|TRBV20-1|NA|TRBJ2-7|TRBD2
CSVGGGAEQYF
TGCAGTGTCGGGGGAGGGGCCGAGCAGTACTTC
>13|TRBV6-1|NA|TRBJ2-7|NA
CASSEAGIYEQYF
TGTGCCAGCAGTGAAGCGGGGATCTACGAGCAGTACTTC
>13|TRBV27|few|TRBJ2-5|NA
CASSLPGIGTQYF
TGTGCCAGCAGTTTACCAGGGATTGGGACCCAGTACTTC
>13|TRBV7-7|few|TRBJ2-5|NA
CASSLSFRETQYF
TGTGCTAGCAGCTTATCTTTCCGGGAGACCCAGTACTTC
>15|TRBV19|many|TRBJ1-5|NA
CASSLQDSSNQPQHF
TGTGCCAGTAGCCTGCAGGATTCTAGCAATCAGCCCCAGCATTTT
>18|TRBV20-1|NA|TRBJ2-2|TRBD2
CSASTCSSGRVRTGELFF
TGCAGTGCCTCCACATGCTCTAGCGGGAGAGTACGCACCGGGGAGCTGTTTTTT
>12|TRBV20-1|NA|TRBJ1-1|NA
CSARVDSYQAFF
TGCAGTGCTAGAGTGGACAGCTACCAAGCTTTCTTT
>22|TRBV7-2|NA|TRBJ1-6|TRBD1
CASSFPQEAPTGGLYGDSPLHF
TGTGCCAGCAGCTTCCCTCAGGAGGCGCCCACAGGGGGTCTGTATGGGGATTCACCCCTCCACTTT
>14|TRBV15|NA|TRBJ1-2|TRBD1
CATSLDRGDYGYTF
TGTGCCACCAGCCTAGACAGGGGGGACTATGGCTACACCTTC
>10|TRBV25-1|NA|TRBJ2-7|NA
CASSRGGYYF
TGTGCCAGCAGCCGTGGAGGTTATTACTTC
>17|TRBV7-9|few|TRBJ2-2|TRBD1
CASSQDPGTVGTGELFF
TGCGCCAGCAGCCAAGACCCCGGGACAGTAGGCACCGGGGAGCTGTTTTTT
>16|TRBV29-1|NA|TRBJ2-5|TRBD2
CSVHSTWGGGQETQYF
TGCAGCGTACACTCTACTTGGGGGGGGGGCCAAGAGACCCAGTACTTC
>12|TRBV7-2|few|TRBJ1-1|NA
CASRELNTEAFF
TGTGCTAGCAGGGAACTGAACACTGAAGCTTTCTTT
>14|TRBV20-1|NA|TRBJ1-4|NA
CSAKDERLQGKLFF
TGCAGTGCTAAAGATGAGAGACTACAGGGAAAACTGTTTTTT
>21|TRBV29-1|NA|TRBJ1-4|TRBD1
CSVAGDRVMAIPNTGNEKLFF
TGCAGCGTTGCTGGGGACAGGGTTATGGCCATCCCCAACACCGGTAATGAAAAACTGTTTTTT
>16|TRBV15|many|TRBJ2-2|TRBD2
CATSIRGEDYAGELFF
TGTGCCACCAGCATCCGGGGGGAGGATTATGCCGGGGAGCTGTTTTTT
>17|TRBV7-4|NA|TRBJ2-2|NA
CASRPGQERYTPGSCFF
NA
>11|TRBV29-1|few|TRBJ2-3|NA
CSVDFTDTQYF
TGCAGCGTTGACTTCACAGATACGCAGTATTTT
>13|TRBV27|NA|TRBJ2-2|NA
CASSLHNTGELFF
TGTGCCAGCAGTTTGCATAACACCGGGGAGCTGTTTTTT
>16|TRBV11-2|NA|TRBJ2-5|NA
CASSLSGAGSAETQYF
TGTGCCAGCAGCTTATCCGGGGCAGGGAGTGCAGAGACCCAGTACTTC
>17|TRBV20-1|NA|TRBJ2-5|TRBD2
CSASTSGGAPSLETQYF
TGCAGTGCTAGCACTAGCGGGGGGGCACCCTCTTTAGAGACCCAGTACTTC
>13|TRBV29-1|few|TRBJ2-5|NA
CSVGRVLNGTQYF
TGCAGCGTTGGCAGGGTCCTTAATGGGACCCAGTACTTC
>12|TRBV15|NA|TRBJ1-2|NA
CATMTGHYGYTF
TGTGCCACCATGACAGGACACTATGGCTACACCTTC
>15|TRBV19|many|TRBJ2-5|NA
CASGALGGIGETQYF
TGTGCCAGCGGTGCCCTTGGGGGGATCGGAGAGACCCAGTACTTC
>14|TRBV19|many|TRBJ2-2|NA
CASRLGGNTGELFF
TGTGCCAGTAGGCTTGGGGGGAACACCGGGGAGCTGTTTTTT